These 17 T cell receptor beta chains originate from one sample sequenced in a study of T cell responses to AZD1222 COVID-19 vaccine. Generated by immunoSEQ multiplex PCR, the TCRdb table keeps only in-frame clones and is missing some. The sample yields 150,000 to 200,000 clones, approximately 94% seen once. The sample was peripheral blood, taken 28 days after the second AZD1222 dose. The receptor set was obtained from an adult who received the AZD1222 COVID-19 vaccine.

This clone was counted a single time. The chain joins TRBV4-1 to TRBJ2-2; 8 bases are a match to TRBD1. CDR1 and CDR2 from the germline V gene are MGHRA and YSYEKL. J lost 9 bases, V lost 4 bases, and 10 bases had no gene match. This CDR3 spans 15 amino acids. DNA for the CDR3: TGCGCCAGCAGCCCAGGACAGGGCGCCTTTCGGGAGCTGTTTTTT. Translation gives CASSPGQGAFRELFF.

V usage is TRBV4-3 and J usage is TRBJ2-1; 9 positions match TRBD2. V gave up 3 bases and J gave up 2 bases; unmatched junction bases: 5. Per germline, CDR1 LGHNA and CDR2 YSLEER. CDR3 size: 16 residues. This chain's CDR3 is CASSHASGRPYNEQFF. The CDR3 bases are TGCGCCAGCAGCCATGCCAGCGGGAGGCCCTACAATGAGCAGTTCTTC.

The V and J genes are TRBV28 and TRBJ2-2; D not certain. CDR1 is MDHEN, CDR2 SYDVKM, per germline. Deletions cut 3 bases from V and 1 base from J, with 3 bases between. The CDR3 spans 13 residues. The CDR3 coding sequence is TGTGCCAGCAGTTTCAGGAACACCGGGGAGCTGTTTTTT. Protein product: CASSFRNTGELFF.

The CDR3 DNA reads as TGTGCCAGCAGCGTAGCCGGACAGGGGACGAACGGCTACACCTTC. Its translation: CASSVAGQGTNGYTF. The chain carries TRBV9 and TRBJ1-2, with 9 positions matching TRBD1. The CDR3 is 15 residues long. Trimming removed 0 bases from V and 8 bases from J; junction bases left unmatched: 8. The germline V gene encodes CDR1 SGDLS and CDR2 YYNGEE.

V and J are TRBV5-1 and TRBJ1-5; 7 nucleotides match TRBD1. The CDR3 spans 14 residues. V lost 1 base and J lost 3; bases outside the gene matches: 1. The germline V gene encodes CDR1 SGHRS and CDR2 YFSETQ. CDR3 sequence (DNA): TGCGCCAGCAGCTTGACAGGGGACAATCAGCCCCAGCATTTT. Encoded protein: CASSLTGDNQPQHF. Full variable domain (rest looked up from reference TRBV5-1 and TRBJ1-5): KAGVTQTPRYLIKTRGQQVTLSCSPISGHRSVSWYQQTPGQGLQFLFEYFSETQRNKGNFPGRFSGRQFSNSRSEMNVSTLELGDSALYLCASSLTGDNQPQHFGDGTRLSIL.

The CDR3 bases are TGTGCCAGCAGCGTATCCGGGACAGCCTCCTACGAGCAGTACTTC. Its translation is CASSVSGTASYEQYF. The chain joins TRBV9 to TRBJ2-7; TRBD1 matches 7 bases. J was trimmed by 0 bases and V by 1 base; bases with no gene match: 4. Germline CDR1 and CDR2: SGDLS and YYNGEE. This CDR3 comprises 15 residues.

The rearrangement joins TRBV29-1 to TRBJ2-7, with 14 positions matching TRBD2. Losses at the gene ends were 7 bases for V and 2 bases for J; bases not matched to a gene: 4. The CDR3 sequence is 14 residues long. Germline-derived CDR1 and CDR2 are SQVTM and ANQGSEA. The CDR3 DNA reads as TGCAGCGCTTCGACTAGCGGGAGGGCCTACGAGCAGTACTTC. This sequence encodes CSASTSGRAYEQYF.

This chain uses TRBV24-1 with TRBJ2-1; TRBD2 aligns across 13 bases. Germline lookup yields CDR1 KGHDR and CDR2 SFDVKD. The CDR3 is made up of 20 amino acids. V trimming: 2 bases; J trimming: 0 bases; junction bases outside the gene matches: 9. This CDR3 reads CATSDSQTSGRESSYNEQFF. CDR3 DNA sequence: TGTGCCACCAGTGATTCTCAAACTAGCGGGAGGGAATCCTCCTACAATGAGCAGTTCTTC.

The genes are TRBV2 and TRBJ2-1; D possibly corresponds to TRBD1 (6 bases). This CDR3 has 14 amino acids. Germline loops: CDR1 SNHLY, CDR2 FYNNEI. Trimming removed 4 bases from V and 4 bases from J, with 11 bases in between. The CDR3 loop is CASSVQGRYNEQFF. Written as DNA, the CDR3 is TGTGCCAGCAGTGTGCAGGGGCGATACAATGAGCAGTTCTTC.

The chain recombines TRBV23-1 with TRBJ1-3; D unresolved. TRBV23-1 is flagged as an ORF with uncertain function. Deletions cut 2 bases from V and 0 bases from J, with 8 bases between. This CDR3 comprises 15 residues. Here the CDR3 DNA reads TGCGCCAGCAGTCAAGGAGGAAGCTCTGGAAACACCATATATTTT. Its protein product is CASSQGGSSGNTIYF.

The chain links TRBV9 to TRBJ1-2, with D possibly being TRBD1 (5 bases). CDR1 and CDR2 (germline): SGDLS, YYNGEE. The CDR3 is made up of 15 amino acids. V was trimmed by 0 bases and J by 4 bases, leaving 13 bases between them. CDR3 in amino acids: CASSVVPGKGYGYTF. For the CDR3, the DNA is TGTGCCAGCAGCGTAGTGCCAGGGAAGGGCTATGGCTACACCTTC.

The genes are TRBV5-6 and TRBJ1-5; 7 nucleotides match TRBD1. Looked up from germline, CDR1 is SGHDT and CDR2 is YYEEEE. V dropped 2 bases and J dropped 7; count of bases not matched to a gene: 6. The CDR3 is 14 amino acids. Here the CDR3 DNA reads TGTGCCAGCAGCTTATACAGGGGTTACCAGCCCCAGCATTTT. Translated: CASSLYRGYQPQHF.

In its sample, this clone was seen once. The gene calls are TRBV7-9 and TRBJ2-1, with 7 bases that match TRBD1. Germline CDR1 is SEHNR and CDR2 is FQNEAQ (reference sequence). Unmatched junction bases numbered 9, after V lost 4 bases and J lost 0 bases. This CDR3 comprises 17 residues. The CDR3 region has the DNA TGTGCCAGCAGCTGGGGGACAGCTATTAACTCCTACAATGAGCAGTTCTTC. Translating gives CASSWGTAINSYNEQFF.

The CDR3 bases are TGCGCCAGCAGCCAAGCGTGGCGGGAGTTAGATACGCAGTATTTT. It codes for CASSQAWRELDTQYF. This chain links TRBV4-1 with TRBJ2-3; TRBD2 matches at 7 bases. The V gene's germline CDR1 is MGHRA and CDR2 YSYEKL. The CDR3 totals 15 residues. With V trimmed by 1 base and J by 5 bases, 6 bases remained unmatched.

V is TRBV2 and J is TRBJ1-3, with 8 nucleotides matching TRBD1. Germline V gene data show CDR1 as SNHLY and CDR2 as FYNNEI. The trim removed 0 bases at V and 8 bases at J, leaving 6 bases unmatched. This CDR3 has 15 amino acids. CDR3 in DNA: TGTGCCAGCAGTGAAGCGCTACAGGGGGGCTACACCATATATTTT. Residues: CASSEALQGGYTIYF.

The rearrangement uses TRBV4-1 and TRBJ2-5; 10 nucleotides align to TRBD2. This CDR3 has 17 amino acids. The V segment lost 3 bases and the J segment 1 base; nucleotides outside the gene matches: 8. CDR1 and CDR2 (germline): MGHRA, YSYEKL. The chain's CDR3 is CASSQLWASGSQETQYF. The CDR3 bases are TGCGCCAGCAGCCAGTTGTGGGCTAGCGGGAGCCAAGAGACCCAGTACTTC.

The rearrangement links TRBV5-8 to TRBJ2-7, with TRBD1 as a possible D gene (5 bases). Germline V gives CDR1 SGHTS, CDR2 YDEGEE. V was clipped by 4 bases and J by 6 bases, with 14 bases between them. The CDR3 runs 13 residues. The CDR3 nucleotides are TGTGCCAGCAGCCCGGTTGGGGCAGTCGAGCAGTACTTC. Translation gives CASSPVGAVEQYF.